This T cell receptor (beta chain) was captured by sequencing in a study of monozygotic twins with inflammatory bowel disease. Study findings and constraints: Support was absent for any single strong signal or clonotype linked to IBD. Perhaps reflecting limited power, concordant and discordant twins did not differ in repertoire similarity.

Note on this clonotype: Its cognate antigen is unknown.

TCR libraries each used about 3.5 ug of total RNA. TCRdb reprocessed the 5' RACE reads and stores each CDR3 protein as one record, lacking DNA. This table holds roughly 330,000 distinct CDR3 sequences. The CDR3 runs to 14 residues. Germline CDR1 reads LGHNA; CDR2 reads YSLEER. Whole blood served as the source of total RNA, and no T cell sorting took place. V usage is TRBV4-3 and J usage is TRBJ1-4. This TCR was recovered from a human donor with ulcerative colitis or Crohn's disease, or a healthy co-twin of an affected twin (not recorded which). Sequenced sample: blood. The CDR3 reads CASSQGAMSEKLFF.